Below are 6 T cell receptor beta chains sequenced from a single sample in a study of human T cells and chemical hapten exposure (dated by TCRdb to about 2021). Reading the label with the study, this specimen's time point is: patch test 1, 2 weeks after DPC sensitization. Sample treatment or condition, as interpreted from the label and publication: therapeutic diphenylcyclopropenone sensitization with weekly scalp DPC. The library came from RACE. Instrument used: NextSeq 500. TCRdb redid the processing of the public reads, applying fastp at Q25 and MiXCR, and retained in-frame beta chains. A single entry per CDR3 protein holds the most common genes and DNA from its merged rows. The sample contains about 71,000 distinct CDR3 sequences, around 9.5% of them found a single time. 2.5% to 4% of the sample belongs to the ten largest clones. This sample comprised whole blood, obtained in connection with sensitization to the hapten diphenylcyclopropenone (DPC). The receptor set was obtained from a woman in her thirties or forties with alopecia areata. Some clones in this sample may be carry-over from other donors' samples.

This clonotype was picked up many times. V and J are TRBV6-5 and TRBJ2-7; 8 nucleotides align to TRBD1. Germline V gene data show CDR1 as MNHEY and CDR2 as SVGAGI. V trimming: 1 base; J trimming: 2 bases; junction bases outside the gene matches: 7. This CDR3 is built from 16 residues. The CDR3 sequence: CASSYWLGTGAYEQYF. CDR3 nucleotide sequence: TGTGCCAGCAGTTACTGGTTGGGGACAGGAGCCTACGAGCAGTACTTC.

This chain joins TRBV2 and TRBJ2-3; a possible D gene is TRBD2 (6 bases). Germline CDR1 is SNHLY and CDR2 is FYNNEI. V lost 4 bases to trimming and J lost 2 bases, with 10 bases between them. CDR3 length: 14 residues. CDR3 DNA sequence: TGTGCCAGCAGTGCCGGGACTGCCACAGATACGCAGTATTTT. Encoded protein: CASSAGTATDTQYF. The complete variable domain, with remaining parts taken from reference TRBV2 and TRBJ2-3, reads EPEVTQTPSHQVTQMGQEVILRCVPISNHLYFYWYRQILGQKVEFLVSFYNNEISEKSEIFDDQFSVERPDGSNFTLKIRSTKLEDSAMYFCASSAGTATDTQYFGPGTRLTVL.

This clonotype was counted at least ten times. The chain carries TRBV4-1 and TRBJ1-1; TRBD1 might be the D (6 bases). Germline CDR1 reads MGHRA; CDR2 reads YSYEKL. V gave up 7 bases and J gave up 6 bases, with 18 bases separating them. The CDR3 sequence is 14 residues long. The CDR3 sequence is CASNKQGVVAEAFF. CDR3 DNA: TGCGCCAGCAACAAACAGGGAGTTGTCGCTGAAGCTTTCTTT.

This clonotype was picked up many times. J is TRBJ1-1 and V is TRBV7-6; D remains ambiguous. Between the trimmed V and J ends, which lost 1 base and 0 bases, there was a span of 9 bases. This CDR3 is built from 15 residues. The V gene's germline CDR1 is SGHVS and CDR2 FNYEAQ. DNA of the CDR3: TGTGCCAGCAGCTTAGGGGGAACAGTGAACACTGAAGCTTTCTTT. Translation: CASSLGGTVNTEAFF. The complete variable domain, with remaining parts taken from reference TRBV7-6 and TRBJ1-1, reads GAGVSQSPRYKVTKRGQDVALRCDPISGHVSLYWYRQALGQGPEFLTYFNYEAQQDKSGLPNDRFSAERPEGSISTLTIQRTEQRDSAMYRCASSLGGTVNTEAFFGQGTRLTVV.

The rearrangement joins TRBV4-1 to TRBJ2-5; D unresolved. Between the trimmed V and J ends, which lost 1 base and 1 base, there was a span of 7 bases. This CDR3 comprises 14 residues. Germline V gene lookup returns CDR1 MGHRA and CDR2 YSYEKL. CDR3 nucleotide sequence: TGCGCCAGCAGCCAAGCCCTACTCCAAGAGACCCAGTACTTC. Residues: CASSQALLQETQYF.

V gene TRBV18 combines with J gene TRBJ1-2; D perhaps matches TRBD1 (6 bases). Trimming left V 4 bases short and J 4 bases short, with 13 bases between. There are 14 residues in the CDR3. Germline V lookup: CDR1 KGHSH, CDR2 LQKENI. The CDR3 here is CASSLDRSAYGYTF. The CDR3 region has the DNA TGTGCCAGCTCACTCGACAGGTCCGCCTATGGCTACACCTTC.